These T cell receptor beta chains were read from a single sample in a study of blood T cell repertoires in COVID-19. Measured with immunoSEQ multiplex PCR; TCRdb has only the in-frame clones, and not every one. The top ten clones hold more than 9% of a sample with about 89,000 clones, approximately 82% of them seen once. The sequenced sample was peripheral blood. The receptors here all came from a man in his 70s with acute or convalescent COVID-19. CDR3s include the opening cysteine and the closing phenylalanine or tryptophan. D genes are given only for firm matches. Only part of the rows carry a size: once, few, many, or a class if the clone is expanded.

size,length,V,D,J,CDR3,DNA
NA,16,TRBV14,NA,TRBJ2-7,CASSQDVPGLGYEQYF,TGTGCCAGCAGCCAAGATGTGCCAGGGTTGGGCTACGAGCAGTACTTC
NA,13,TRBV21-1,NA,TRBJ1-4,CASSKVIRVRLFF,TGTGCCAGCAGCAAAGTTATCAGGGTACGCCTGTTTTTT
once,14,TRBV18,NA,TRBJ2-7,CASSPGGLSYEQYF,TGTGCCAGCTCACCGGGGGGACTCTCCTACGAGCAGTACTTC
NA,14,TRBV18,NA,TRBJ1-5,CASSQYRVNQPQHF,TGTGCCAGCTCACAATACAGGGTCAATCAGCCCCAGCATTTT
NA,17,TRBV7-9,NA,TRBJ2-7,CASSLVRLTSSAYEQYF,TGTGCCAGCAGCTTAGTTCGACTAACTTCGTCCGCCTACGAGCAGTACTTC
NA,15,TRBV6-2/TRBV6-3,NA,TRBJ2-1,CASSYAPHSYNEQFF,TGTGCCAGCAGTTACGCGCCGCACTCCTACAATGAGCAGTTCTTC
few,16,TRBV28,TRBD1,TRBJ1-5,CASRTGGPYSNQPQHF,TGTGCCAGCCGAACAGGGGGTCCATATAGCAATCAGCCCCAGCATTTT
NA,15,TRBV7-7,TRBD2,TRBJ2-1,CASSLAVAGVNEQFF,TGTGCTAGCAGCTTAGCAGTAGCGGGGGTCAATGAGCAGTTCTTC
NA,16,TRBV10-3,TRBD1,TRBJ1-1,CAISEWGGSGGTEAFF,TGTGCCATCAGTGAGTGGGGCGGGTCAGGGGGTACTGAAGCTTTCTTT
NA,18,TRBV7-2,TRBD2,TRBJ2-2,CASSQLRSSGSNTGELFF,TGTGCCAGCAGCCAACTCCGGTCTAGCGGATCGAACACCGGGGAGCTGTTTTTT
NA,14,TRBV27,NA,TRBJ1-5,CASSRQGNNQPQHF,TGTGCCAGCAGTAGGCAGGGGAACAATCAGCCCCAGCATTTT
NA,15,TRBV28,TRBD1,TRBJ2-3,CASSQPGQGTDTQYF,TGTGCCAGCAGTCAACCGGGACAGGGGACAGATACGCAGTATTTT
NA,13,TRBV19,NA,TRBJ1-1,CASSGQMNTEAFF,TGTGCCAGTAGCGGACAGATGAACACTGAAGCTTTCTTT
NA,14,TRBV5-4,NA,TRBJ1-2,CASSSQGSPNGYTF,TGTGCCAGCAGCTCACAGGGATCCCCTAATGGCTACACCTTC
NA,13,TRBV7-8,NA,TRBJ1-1,CASSSLMNTEAFF,TGTGCCAGCAGCTCCCTTATGAACACTGAAGCTTTCTTT
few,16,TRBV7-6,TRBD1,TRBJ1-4,CASSPRDRATNEKLFF,TGTGCCAGCAGCCCCCGGGACAGGGCAACTAATGAAAAACTGTTTTTT
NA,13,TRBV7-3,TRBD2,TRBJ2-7,CASSLAGGREQYF,TGTGCCAGCAGCTTAGCGGGAGGGCGCGAGCAGTACTTC
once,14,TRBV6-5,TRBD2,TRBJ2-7,CASSYRDYSYEQYF,TGTGCCAGCAGTTACCGGGACTACTCCTACGAGCAGTACTTC
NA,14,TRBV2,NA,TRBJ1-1,CASSENPGNTEAFF,TGTGCCAGCAGTGAGAACCCGGGGAACACTGAAGCTTTCTTT
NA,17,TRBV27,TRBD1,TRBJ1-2,CASSLSRYRGINYGYTF,TGTGCCAGCAGTTTATCCCGCTACAGGGGGATCAACTATGGCTACACCTTC
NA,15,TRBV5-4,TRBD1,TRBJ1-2,CASSLAPGQEYGYTF,TGTGCCAGCAGCTTGGCCCCGGGACAGGAGTATGGCTACACCTTC
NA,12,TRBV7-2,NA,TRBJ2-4,CASSLRGGFQYF,TGTGCCAGCAGCTTAAGGGGGGGGTTTCAGTACTTC